These 17 T cell receptor beta chains were sequenced from one sample in a study of cytomegalovirus exposure and HLA in healthy donors. Profiled with immunoSEQ multiplex PCR; TCRdb holds only in-frame clones, not every one. The repertoire has a few hundred thousand clones, roughly 90% of them found once; the top ten carry 0.7% to 0.85%. Sequencing used PBMCs. These receptors all come from a woman under 30 in good health and CMV-seronegative.

The chain employs TRBV7-6 and TRBJ2-4, with 7 bases identical to TRBD1. Germline assignment: CDR1 SGHVS and CDR2 FNYEAQ. With 5 bases clipped from V and 2 bases from J, the junction kept 9 bases outside the gene matches. CDR3 length: 16 amino acids. The CDR3: CASSAAPTGTKNIQYF. The CDR3 nucleotides are TGTGCCAGCAGCGCAGCCCCGACAGGGACCAAAAACATTCAGTACTTC.

The chain couples TRBV4-1 to TRBJ1-3; D gene uncertain. Per germline, CDR1 MGHRA and CDR2 YSYEKL. The V end lost 1 base, the J end lost 2 bases, and 6 bases lay between the germline ends. The CDR3 loop spans 14 amino acids. CDR3 bases: TGCGCCAGCAGCCAAGTGAGCCCTGGAAACACCATATATTTT. Protein sequence: CASSQVSPGNTIYF.

This chain connects TRBV5-1 to TRBJ2-1; 8 positions match TRBD1. Germline trimming cut 5 bases from V and 8 bases from J; bases unmatched to any gene: 12. Germline CDR1 SGHRS, CDR2 YFSETQ. This CDR3 is built from 15 residues. This CDR3 reads CASSSRAGGIDEQFF. In nucleotides, the CDR3 is TGCGCCAGCAGTTCCAGGGCAGGGGGCATCGATGAGCAGTTCTTC.

V and J are TRBV7-8 and TRBJ1-4, with D possibly matching TRBD1 (5 bases). The germline V gene has CDR1 SGHVS and CDR2 FQNEAQ. V was shortened by 4 bases and J by 2 bases, with 14 bases between the two germline ends. CDR3 length: 16 amino acids. As DNA, the CDR3 is TGTGCCAGCAGCTATTTACAGGCGTCCACTAATGAAAAACTGTTTTTT. It yields the protein CASSYLQASTNEKLFF.

This clone was observed a few times. The gene calls are TRBV5-5 and TRBJ2-7; tentatively, D is TRBD1 (5 bases). The CDR3 is 13 amino acids. Germline CDR1 reads SGHKS; CDR2 reads YYEKEE (reference sequence). Trimming stripped 4 bases from V and 10 bases from J, with 18 bases between. The CDR3 bases are TGTGCCAGCAGCCCCCTAGAGACCAGGGAACAGTACTTC. This encodes CASSPLETREQYF.

V is TRBV4-2 and J is TRBJ2-5, with 10 positions matching TRBD2. From germline, CDR1 is LGHNA and CDR2 YNFKEQ. The V segment lost 0 bases and the J segment 5 bases; nucleotides outside the gene matches: 3. The CDR3 consists of 15 residues. In DNA form, the CDR3 reads TGTGCCAGCAGCCAAGAGCTAGCGGGAGTGGAGACCCAGTACTTC. This gives the protein CASSQELAGVETQYF.

Only one count was recorded for this clone. The rearrangement links TRBV5-6 to TRBJ1-5, with D possibly TRBD1 on 6 matching bases. CDR3 length: 15 amino acids. From germline, CDR1 is SGHDT and CDR2 YYEEEE. Trimming took 4 bases from V and 0 from J, leaving 11 bases between them. The CDR3 DNA is TGTGCCAGCAGCGAGAGGGGGTTTAGCAATCAGCCCCAGCATTTT. It is translated as CASSERGFSNQPQHF.

The chain joins TRBV6-1 to TRBJ1-3; 7 bases are shared with TRBD1. Per germline, CDR1 MNHNS and CDR2 SASEGT. The V and J ends lost 8 bases and 4 bases, in that order; junction bases with no gene match: 5. The CDR3 covers 13 residues. This chain's CDR3 is CASLRGLGNTIYF. CDR3 nucleotide sequence: TGTGCCAGCCTCAGGGGGTTGGGAAACACCATATATTTT.

The V gene is TRBV4-1, the J gene TRBJ2-7, with 10 bases identical to TRBD2. V dropped 0 bases and J dropped 1; count of bases not matched to a gene: 3. CDR1 is MGHRA and CDR2 is YSYEKL in the germline V gene. The CDR3 runs to 16 residues. The CDR3 reads CASSQDWTSGSYEQYF. Here the CDR3 DNA reads TGCGCCAGCAGCCAAGATTGGACTAGCGGATCCTACGAGCAGTACTTC.

This clone was detected only a few times. The chain couples TRBV10-1 to TRBJ2-7; the D gene is possibly TRBD1 (6 bases). This CDR3 is 15 amino acids long. Trimming took 6 bases from V and 5 from J, leaving 20 bases between them. The germline CDR1 and CDR2 sequences are WNHNN and SYGVQD (reference sequence). DNA of the CDR3: TGCGCCAGCAGGACACAGGGCCCTCCCCGCCACGAGCAGTACTTC. This gives the protein CASRTQGPPRHEQYF.

About this clone itself: Other nucleotide sequences from this sample produce the same CDR3. The chain links TRBV27 to TRBJ1-2; D remains unclear. V was shortened by 2 bases and J by 3 bases, with 7 bases between the two germline ends. The germline CDR1 and CDR2 sequences are MNHEY and SMNVEV (reference sequence). The CDR3 covers 13 residues. The CDR3 region has the DNA TGTGCCAGCAGTTTACGAGGCGACTATGGCTACACCTTC. Protein: CASSLRGDYGYTF.

This chain connects TRBV6-4 to TRBJ2-7, with 11 bases that match TRBD2. The CDR3 contains 14 residues. CDR1 and CDR2 (germline): MRHNA, SNTAGT. V was clipped by 8 bases and J by 0 bases; unmatched bases: 3. CDR3 amino acids: CASWTSGHSYEQYF. The CDR3 DNA follows: TGTGCCAGCTGGACTAGCGGGCACTCCTACGAGCAGTACTTC.

The chain recombines TRBV10-3 with TRBJ2-3; tentative D call: TRBD2 (6 bases). The length of the CDR3 is 14 residues. V was pared by 7 bases and J by 2 bases, with 13 bases between. Germline CDR1 and CDR2: ENHRY and SYGVKD. CDR3 loop: CAITGEAPTDTQYF. CDR3 sequence (DNA): TGTGCCATCACGGGGGAGGCCCCCACAGATACGCAGTATTTT.

The rearrangement uses TRBV9 and TRBJ2-7, with a weak D call TRBD1 (7 bases). The CDR3 is made up of 14 amino acids. V was cut by 3 bases and J by 6 bases, with 16 bases left in between. Germline-derived CDR1 and CDR2 are SGDLS and YYNGEE. This CDR3 is CASSAAWQGGEQYF. In nucleotides, the CDR3 is TGTGCCAGCAGCGCGGCGTGGCAGGGGGGCGAGCAGTACTTC.

This sequence joins TRBV12-5 and TRBJ1-2; 11 bases match TRBD1. This CDR3 has 17 amino acids. Germline CDR1 LGHNT, CDR2 FRNRAP. V gave up 5 bases and J gave up 4 bases; unmatched junction bases: 12. DNA of the CDR3: TGTGCTAGTGGTCCCGGAACCCGGACAGGGGGCTCCTATGGCTACACCTTC. Protein: CASGPGTRTGGSYGYTF.

This chain joins TRBV4-3 and TRBJ2-1; TRBD2 aligns across 12 bases. The CDR3 covers 16 residues. The germline CDR1 and CDR2 sequences are LGHNA and YSLEER. V was pared by 1 base and J by 8 bases, with 6 bases of the junction left unmatched. The CDR3 DNA reads as TGCGCCAGCAGCCAAGGGGGGCTAGCGGGAGGGGATGAGCAGTTCTTC. Translating it yields CASSQGGLAGGDEQFF.

The V and J genes are TRBV4-1 and TRBJ1-5; D is perhaps TRBD1 (5 bases). This CDR3 comprises 15 residues. Germline V lookup: CDR1 MGHRA, CDR2 YSYEKL. Trimming pared 1 base from V and 6 bases from J, leaving 13 bases between. The CDR3: CASSQVRGSGQPQHF. The CDR3 DNA sequence: TGCGCCAGCAGCCAAGTCCGGGGGTCTGGTCAGCCCCAGCATTTT.